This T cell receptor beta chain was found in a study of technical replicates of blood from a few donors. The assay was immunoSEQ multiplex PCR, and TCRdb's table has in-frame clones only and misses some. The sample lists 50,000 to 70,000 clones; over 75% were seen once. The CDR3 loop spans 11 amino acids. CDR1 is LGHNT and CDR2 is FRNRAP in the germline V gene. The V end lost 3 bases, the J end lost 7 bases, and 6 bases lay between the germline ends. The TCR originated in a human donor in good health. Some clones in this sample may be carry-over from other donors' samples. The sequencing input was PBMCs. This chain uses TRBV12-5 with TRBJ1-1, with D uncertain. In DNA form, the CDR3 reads TGTGCTAGTGGTTTCAACTTTGAAGCTTTCTTT. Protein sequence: CASGFNFEAFF.